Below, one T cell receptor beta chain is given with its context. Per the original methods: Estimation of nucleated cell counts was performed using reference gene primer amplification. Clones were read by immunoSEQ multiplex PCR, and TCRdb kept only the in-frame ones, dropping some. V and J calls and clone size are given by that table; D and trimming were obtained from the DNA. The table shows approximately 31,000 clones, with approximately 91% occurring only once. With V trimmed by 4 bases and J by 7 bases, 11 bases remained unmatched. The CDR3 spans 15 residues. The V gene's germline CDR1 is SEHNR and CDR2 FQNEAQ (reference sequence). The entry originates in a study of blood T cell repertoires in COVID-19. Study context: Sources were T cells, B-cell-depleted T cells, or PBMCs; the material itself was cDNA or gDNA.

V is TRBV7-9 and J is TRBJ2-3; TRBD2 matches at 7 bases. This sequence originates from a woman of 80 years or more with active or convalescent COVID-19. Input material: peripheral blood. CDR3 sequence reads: CASSSAGGGPHTQYF. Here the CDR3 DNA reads TGTGCCAGCAGCTCCGCGGGCGGGGGACCGCATACGCAGTATTTT.